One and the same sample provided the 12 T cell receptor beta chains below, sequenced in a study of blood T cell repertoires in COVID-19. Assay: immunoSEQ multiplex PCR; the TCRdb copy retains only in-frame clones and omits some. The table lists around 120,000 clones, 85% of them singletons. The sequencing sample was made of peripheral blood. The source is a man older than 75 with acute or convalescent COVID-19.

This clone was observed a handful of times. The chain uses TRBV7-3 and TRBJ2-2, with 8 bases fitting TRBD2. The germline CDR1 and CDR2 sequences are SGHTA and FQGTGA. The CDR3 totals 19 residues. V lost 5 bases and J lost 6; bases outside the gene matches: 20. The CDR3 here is CASSPLLQGPSGSPGELFF. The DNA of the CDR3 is TGTGCCAGCAGCCCCCTCCTCCAGGGTCCCAGCGGGAGTCCCGGGGAGCTGTTTTTT. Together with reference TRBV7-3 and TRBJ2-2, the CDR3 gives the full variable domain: GAGVSQTPSNKVTEKGKYVELRCDPISGHTALYWYRQSLGQGPEFLIYFQGTGAADDSGLPNDRFFAVRPEGSVSTLKIQRTERGDSAVYLCASSPLLQGPSGSPGELFFGEGSRLTVL.

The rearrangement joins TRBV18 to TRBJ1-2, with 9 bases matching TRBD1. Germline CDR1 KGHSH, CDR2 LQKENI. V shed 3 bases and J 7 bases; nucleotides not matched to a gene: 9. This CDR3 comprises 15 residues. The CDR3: CASSPKRGQGAGYTF. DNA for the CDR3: TGTGCCAGCTCACCTAAAAGGGGACAGGGTGCTGGCTACACCTTC.

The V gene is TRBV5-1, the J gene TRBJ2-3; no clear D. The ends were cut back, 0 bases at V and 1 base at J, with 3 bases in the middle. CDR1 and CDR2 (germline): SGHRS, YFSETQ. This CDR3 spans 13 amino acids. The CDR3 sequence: CASSLGGTDTQYF. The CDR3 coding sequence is TGCGCCAGCAGCTTGGGCGGCACAGATACGCAGTATTTT.

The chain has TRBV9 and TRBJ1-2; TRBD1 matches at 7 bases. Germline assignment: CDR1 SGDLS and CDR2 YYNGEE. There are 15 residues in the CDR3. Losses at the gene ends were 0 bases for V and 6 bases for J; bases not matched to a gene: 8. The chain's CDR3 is CASSVGGGGGDGYTF. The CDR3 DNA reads TGTGCCAGCAGCGTAGGTGGAGGGGGCGGTGATGGCTACACCTTC.

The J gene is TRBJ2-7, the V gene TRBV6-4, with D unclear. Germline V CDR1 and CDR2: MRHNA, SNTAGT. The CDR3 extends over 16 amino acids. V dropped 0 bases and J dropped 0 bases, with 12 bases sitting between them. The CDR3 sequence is CASSDSNRLSSYEQYF. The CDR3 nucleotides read TGTGCCAGCAGTGACTCAAATCGCCTCAGCTCCTACGAGCAGTACTTC.

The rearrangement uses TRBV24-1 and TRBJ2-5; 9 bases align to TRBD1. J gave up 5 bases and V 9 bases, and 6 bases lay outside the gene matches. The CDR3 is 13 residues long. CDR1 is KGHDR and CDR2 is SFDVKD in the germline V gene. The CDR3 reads CATGDRATETQYF. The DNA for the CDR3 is TGTGCCACCGGGGACAGGGCCACGGAGACCCAGTACTTC.

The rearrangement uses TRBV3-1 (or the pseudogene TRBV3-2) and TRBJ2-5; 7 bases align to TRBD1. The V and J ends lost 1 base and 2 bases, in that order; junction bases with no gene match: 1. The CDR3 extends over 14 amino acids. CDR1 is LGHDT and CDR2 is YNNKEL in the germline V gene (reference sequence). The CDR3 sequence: CASSQGDRQETQYF. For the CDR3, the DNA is TGTGCCAGCAGCCAAGGGGACAGACAAGAGACCCAGTACTTC.

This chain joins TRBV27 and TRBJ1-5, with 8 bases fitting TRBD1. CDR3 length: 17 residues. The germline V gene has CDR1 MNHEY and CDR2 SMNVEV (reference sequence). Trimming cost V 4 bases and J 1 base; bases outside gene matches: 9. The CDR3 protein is CASSSWTGSGSNQPQHF. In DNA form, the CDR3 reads TGTGCCAGCAGTTCCTGGACAGGGTCGGGAAGCAATCAGCCCCAGCATTTT.

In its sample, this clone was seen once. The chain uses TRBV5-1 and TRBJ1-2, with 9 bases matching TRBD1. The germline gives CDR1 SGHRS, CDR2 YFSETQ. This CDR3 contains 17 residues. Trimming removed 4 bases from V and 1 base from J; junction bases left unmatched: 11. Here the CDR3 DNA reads TGCGCCAGCAGCCAAACCTCAACAGGGGGCAGTAACTATGGCTACACCTTC. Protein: CASSQTSTGGSNYGYTF.

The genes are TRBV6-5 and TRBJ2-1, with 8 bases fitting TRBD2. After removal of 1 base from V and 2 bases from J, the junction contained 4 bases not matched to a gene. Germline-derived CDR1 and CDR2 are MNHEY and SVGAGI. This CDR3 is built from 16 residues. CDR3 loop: CASSYLSGSPYNEQFF. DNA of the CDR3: TGTGCCAGCAGTTACTTGAGCGGGAGTCCCTACAATGAGCAGTTCTTC.

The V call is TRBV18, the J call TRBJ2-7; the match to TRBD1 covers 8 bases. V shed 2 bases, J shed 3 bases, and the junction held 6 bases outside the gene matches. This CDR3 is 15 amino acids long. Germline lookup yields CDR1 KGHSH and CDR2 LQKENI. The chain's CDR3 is CASSPWAGGLYEQYF. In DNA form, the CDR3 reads TGTGCCAGCTCACCATGGGCAGGGGGCCTCTACGAGCAGTACTTC. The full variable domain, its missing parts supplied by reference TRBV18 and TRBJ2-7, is NAGVMQNPRHLVRRRGQEARLRCSPMKGHSHVYWYRQLPEEGLKFMVYLQKENIIDESGMPKERFSAEFPKEGPSILRIQQVVRGDSAAYFCASSPWAGGLYEQYFGPGTRLTVT.

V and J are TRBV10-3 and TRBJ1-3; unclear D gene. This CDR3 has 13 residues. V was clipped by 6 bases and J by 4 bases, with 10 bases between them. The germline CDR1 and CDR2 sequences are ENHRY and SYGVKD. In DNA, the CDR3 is TGTGCCATCAGCCCTGTCTCGGGAAACACCATATATTTT. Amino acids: CAISPVSGNTIYF.